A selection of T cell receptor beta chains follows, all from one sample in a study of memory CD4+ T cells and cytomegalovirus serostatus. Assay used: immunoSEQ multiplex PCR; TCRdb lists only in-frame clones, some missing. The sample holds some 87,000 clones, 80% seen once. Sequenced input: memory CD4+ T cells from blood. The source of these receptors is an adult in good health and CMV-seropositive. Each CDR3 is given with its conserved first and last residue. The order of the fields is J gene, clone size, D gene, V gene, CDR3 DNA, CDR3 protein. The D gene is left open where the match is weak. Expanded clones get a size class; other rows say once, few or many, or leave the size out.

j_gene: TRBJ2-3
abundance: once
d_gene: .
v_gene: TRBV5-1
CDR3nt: TGCGCCAGCTCAAACAGACAGAACACAGATACGCAGTATTTT
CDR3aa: CASSNRQNTDTQYF

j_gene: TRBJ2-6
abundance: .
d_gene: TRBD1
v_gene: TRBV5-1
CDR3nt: TGCGCCAGCAGCTTTACTTTAGGGGGCGCTGGGGCCAACGTCCTGACTTTC
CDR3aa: CASSFTLGGAGANVLTF

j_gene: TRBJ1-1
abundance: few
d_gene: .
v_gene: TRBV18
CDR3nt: TGTGCCAGCTCGATGACAGAGAACACTGAAGCTTTCTTT
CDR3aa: CASSMTENTEAFF

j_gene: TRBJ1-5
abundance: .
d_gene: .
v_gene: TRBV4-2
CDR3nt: TGTGCCAGCAGCCAATTTCACCCGGGTCTGGCCCAGCATTTT
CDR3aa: CASSQFHPGLAQHF

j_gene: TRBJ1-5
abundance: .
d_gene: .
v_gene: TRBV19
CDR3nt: TGTGCCAGTAGTAGGGGGACTGAAAATCAGCCCCAGCATTTT
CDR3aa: CASSRGTENQPQHF

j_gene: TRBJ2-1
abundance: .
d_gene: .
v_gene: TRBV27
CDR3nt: TGTGCCAGCAGTTTCTTCGACTGGGGCTCCTACAATGAGCAGTTCTTC
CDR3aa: CASSFFDWGSYNEQFF

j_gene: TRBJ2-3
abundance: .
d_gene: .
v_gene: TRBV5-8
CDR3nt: TGTGCCAGCAGCCCCGGTTTGGCTCCCGGAGGCACAGATACGCAGTATTTT
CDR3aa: CASSPGLAPGGTDTQYF

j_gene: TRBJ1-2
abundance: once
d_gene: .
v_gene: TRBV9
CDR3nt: TGTGCCAGCAGCCCCTCGCCGGAGGCCTATGGCTACACCTTC
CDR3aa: CASSPSPEAYGYTF

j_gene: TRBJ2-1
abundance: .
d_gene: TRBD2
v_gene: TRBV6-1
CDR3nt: TGTGCCAGCACTACCGGGACTAGCGGCCCCTCTGCGCAGTTCTTC
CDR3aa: CASTTGTSGPSAQFF

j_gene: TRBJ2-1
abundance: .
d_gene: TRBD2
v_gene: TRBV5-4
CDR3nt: TGTGCCAGCAGCCCGGGACTAGCGGGGGGTTCCTACAATGAGCAGTTCTTC
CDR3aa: CASSPGLAGGSYNEQFF

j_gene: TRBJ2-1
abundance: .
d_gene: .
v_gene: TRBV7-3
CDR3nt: TGTGCCAGCAGCCTGGACTACAGCTCCTACAATGAGCAGTTCTTC
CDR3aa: CASSLDYSSYNEQFF

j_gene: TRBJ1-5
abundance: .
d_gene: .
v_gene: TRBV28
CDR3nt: TGTGCCAGCAAGAGAGATCAGCCCCAGCATTTT
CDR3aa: CASKRDQPQHF

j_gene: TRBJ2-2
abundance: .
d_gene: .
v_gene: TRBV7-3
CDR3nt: TGTGCCAGCAGCCCAGGCGCGGGTACCGGGGAGCTGTTTTTT
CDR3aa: CASSPGAGTGELFF

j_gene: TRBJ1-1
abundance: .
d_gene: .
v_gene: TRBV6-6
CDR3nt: TGTGCCAGCAGTTACTCCGGGACGTTCACTGAAGCTTTCTTT
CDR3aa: CASSYSGTFTEAFF

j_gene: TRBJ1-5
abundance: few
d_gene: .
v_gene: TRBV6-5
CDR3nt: TGTGCCAGCAGTTACTTGGCAGATAGCAATCAGCCCCAGCATTTT
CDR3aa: CASSYLADSNQPQHF

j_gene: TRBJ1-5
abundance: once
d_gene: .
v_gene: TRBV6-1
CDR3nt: TGTGCCAGCAGTGCCAGAGACAGCAATCAGCCCCAGCATTTT
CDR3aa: CASSARDSNQPQHF

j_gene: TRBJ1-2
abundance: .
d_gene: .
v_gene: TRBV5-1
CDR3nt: TGCGCCAGCAGCCCCGGAACGGCCGAGCCCTCCGGAGGCTACACCTTC
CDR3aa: CASSPGTAEPSGGYTF

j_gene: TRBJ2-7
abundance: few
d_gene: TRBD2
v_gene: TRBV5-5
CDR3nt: TGTGCCAGCAACCCCCAGCGGCTAGCGGGAGCCGAGCAGTACTTC
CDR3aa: CASNPQRLAGAEQYF

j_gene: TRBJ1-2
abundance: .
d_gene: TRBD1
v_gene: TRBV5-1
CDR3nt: TGCGCCAGCAGCCAGGACAGGGGGTATCTTGAAAAGGGCTACACCTTC
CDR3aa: CASSQDRGYLEKGYTF

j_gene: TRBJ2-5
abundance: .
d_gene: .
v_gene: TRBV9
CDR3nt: TGTGCCAGCAGCGTATCCGGGACCCCCGTCCAAGAGACCCAGTACTTC
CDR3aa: CASSVSGTPVQETQYF

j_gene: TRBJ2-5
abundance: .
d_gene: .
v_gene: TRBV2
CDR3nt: TGTGCCATCTTTTTTCGAAAGGGACTCTCTCGCGGTGAGCAGTACTTC
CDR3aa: CAIFFRKGLSRGEQYF

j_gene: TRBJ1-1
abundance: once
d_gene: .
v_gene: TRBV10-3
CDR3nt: TGTGCCATCAAGGGCGACCCGCGGAACACTGAAGCTTTCTTT
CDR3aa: CAIKGDPRNTEAFF

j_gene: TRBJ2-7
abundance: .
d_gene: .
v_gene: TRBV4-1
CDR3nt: TGCGCCAGCAGCCAAGATACTTCACAAGTAGACAGGTCCTACGAGCAGTACTTC
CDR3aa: CASSQDTSQVDRSYEQYF

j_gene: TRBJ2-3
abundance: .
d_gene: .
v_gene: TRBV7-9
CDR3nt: TGTGCCAGCAGCTTAGCCGAGACCCGGGGTACGCAGTATTTT
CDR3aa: CASSLAETRGTQYF

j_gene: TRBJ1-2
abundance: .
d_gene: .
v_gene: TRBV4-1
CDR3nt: TGCGCCAGCAGCCAGGCAATACGGGGGGTACATGGCTACACCTTC
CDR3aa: CASSQAIRGVHGYTF

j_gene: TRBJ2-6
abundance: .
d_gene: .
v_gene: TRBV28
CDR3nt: TGTGCCAGCAGTTCGCCAGGGGCCTCTGGGGCCAACGTCCTGACTTTC
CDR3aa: CASSSPGASGANVLTF

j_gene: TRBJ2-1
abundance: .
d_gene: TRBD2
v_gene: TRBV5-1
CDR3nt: TGCGCCAGCAGCCCGGGACTAGCGGGTTACAATGAGCAGTTCTTC
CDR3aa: CASSPGLAGYNEQFF

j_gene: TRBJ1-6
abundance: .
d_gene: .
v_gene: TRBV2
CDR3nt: TGTGCCAGCAGAGGACAGTATAATTCACCCCTCCACTTT
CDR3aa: CASRGQYNSPLHF

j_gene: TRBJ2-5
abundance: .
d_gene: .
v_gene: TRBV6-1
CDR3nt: TGTGCCAGCAGTGAAGCAGCGGCGGAGACCCAGTACTTC
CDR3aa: CASSEAAAETQYF

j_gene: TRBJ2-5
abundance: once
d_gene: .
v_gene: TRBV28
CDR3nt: TGTGCCACCAATTTCGGGGGATTGGAGACCCAGTACTTC
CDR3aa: CATNFGGLETQYF

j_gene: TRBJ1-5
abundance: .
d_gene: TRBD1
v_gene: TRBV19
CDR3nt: TGTGCCAGTAGTATACCGACGGGACAGGGGGCGAAGCCCCAGCATTTT
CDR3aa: CASSIPTGQGAKPQHF

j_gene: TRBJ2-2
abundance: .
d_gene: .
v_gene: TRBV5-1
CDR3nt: TGCGCCAGCAGCATCACGGGGGAGCTGTTTTTT
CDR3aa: CASSITGELFF

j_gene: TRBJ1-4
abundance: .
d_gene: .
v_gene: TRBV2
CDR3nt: TGTGCCAGTGAATATCCCCCAGGCGGAAAACTGTTTTTT
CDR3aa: CASEYPPGGKLFF

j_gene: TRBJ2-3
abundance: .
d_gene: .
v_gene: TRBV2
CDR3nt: TGTGCCAGCAAGGACCGCGCAGATACGCAGTATTTT
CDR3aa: CASKDRADTQYF

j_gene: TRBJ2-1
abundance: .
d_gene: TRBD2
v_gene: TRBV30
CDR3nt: TGTGCCACCACTAGCGGGAGGGGCAATGAGCAGTTCTTC
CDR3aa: CATTSGRGNEQFF

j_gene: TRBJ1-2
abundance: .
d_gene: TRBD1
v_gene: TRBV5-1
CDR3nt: TGCGCCAGCAGCGTCGACAGGGGGCAAGGCTACACCTTC
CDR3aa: CASSVDRGQGYTF

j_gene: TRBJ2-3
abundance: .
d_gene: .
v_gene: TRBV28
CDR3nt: TGTGCCAGCCAGGGGCCCAGCACAGATACGCAGTATTTT
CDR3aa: CASQGPSTDTQYF

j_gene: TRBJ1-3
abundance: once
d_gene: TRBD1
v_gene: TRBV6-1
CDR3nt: TGTGCCAGCTTCCAGGGGGCTTCTGGAAACACCATATATTTT
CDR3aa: CASFQGASGNTIYF

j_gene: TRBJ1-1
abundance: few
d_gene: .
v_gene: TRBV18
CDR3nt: TGTGCCAGCTCACCAGGATCCGGACCTGAAGCTTTCTTT
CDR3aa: CASSPGSGPEAFF

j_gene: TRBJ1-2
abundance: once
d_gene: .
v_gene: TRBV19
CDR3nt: TGTGCCAGTAGCCGGGACGGCTATGGCTACACCTTC
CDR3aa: CASSRDGYGYTF